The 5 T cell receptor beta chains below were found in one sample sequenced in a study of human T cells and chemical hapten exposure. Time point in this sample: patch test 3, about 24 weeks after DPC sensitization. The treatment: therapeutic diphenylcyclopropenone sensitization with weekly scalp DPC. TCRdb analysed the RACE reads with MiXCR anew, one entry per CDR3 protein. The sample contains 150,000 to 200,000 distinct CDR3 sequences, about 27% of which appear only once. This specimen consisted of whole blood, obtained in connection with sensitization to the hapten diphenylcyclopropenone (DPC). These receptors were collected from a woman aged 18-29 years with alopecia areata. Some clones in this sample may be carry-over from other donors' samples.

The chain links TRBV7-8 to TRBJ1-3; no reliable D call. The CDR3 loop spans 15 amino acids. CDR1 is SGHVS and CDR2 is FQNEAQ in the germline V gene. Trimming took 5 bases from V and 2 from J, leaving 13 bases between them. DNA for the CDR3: TGTGCCAGCAGCCCTCTACGACACGCTGGAAACACCATATATTTT. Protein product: CASSPLRHAGNTIYF.

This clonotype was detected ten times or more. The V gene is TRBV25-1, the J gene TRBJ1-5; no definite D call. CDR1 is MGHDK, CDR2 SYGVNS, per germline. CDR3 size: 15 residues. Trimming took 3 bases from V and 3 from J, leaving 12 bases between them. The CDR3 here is CASSDNMDDNQPQHF. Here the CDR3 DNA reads TGTGCCAGCAGTGATAACATGGACGACAATCAGCCCCAGCATTTT.

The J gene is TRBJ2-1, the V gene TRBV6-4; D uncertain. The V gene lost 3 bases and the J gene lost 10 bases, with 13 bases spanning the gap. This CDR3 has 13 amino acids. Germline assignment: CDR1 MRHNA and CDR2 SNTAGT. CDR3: CASSESPLGEQFF. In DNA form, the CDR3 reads TGTGCCAGCAGTGAAAGCCCCCTCGGGGAGCAGTTCTTC.

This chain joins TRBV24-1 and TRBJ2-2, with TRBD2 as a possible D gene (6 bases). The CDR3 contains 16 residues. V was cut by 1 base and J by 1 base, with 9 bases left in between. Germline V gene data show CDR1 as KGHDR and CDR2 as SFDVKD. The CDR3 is CATSDFRAGNTGELFF. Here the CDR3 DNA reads TGTGCCACCAGTGATTTCCGAGCGGGGAACACCGGGGAGCTGTTTTTT.

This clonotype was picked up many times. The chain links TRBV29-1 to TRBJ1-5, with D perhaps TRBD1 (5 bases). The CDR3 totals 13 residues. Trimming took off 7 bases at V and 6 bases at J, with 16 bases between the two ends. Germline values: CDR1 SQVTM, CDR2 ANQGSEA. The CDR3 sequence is CSAKKGRVQPQHF. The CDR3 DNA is TGCAGCGCCAAGAAGGGCAGGGTTCAGCCCCAGCATTTT.